Listed here is a single T cell receptor beta chain. A far larger clone is off by one base, so a read error is likely. These data belong to a study of low-dose radiotherapy and immunotherapy resistance in tumors. This CDR3 contains 19 residues. Germline V lookup: CDR1 MNHGY, CDR2 SAAAGT. Time point here: after trial treatment. Treatment here: LDRT plus nivolumab, ipilimumab, low-dose cyclophosphamide and aspirin (RACIN trial). First-strand cDNA used TRAV- and TRBV-specific primers, covering alpha and beta chains. The authors amplified TCRs for about 18 PCR cycles with a constant-region primer and a V-primer adapter. MiXCR, applied by TCRdb to the reads, yields one record per CDR3 protein. The data contain tens of thousands of distinct CDR3 sequences, 20% to 25% of them singletons.

Material: PBMCs, obtained after low-dose radiotherapy plus immunotherapy. The chain has TRBV6-8 and TRBJ2-1; 8 nucleotides line up with TRBD2. The receptor was derived from a female donor with ovarian cancer. This chain's CDR3 is CASRTNAGGGQKKYNGQFF. CDR3 nucleotide sequence: TGTGCCAGCAGGACCAATGCGGGGGGCGGCCAAAAAAAGTACAATGGGCAGTTCTTC.